One and the same sample provided the 5 T cell receptor beta chains below, sequenced in a study of T-cell memory formation after mild COVID-19. One entry per CDR3 protein, called by TCRdb with MiXCR from the 5' RACE reads. The data contain around 110,000 distinct CDR3 sequences, around 14% of them singletons. Source material: PBMCs or a T cell subset sorted from them (not recorded which). These receptors were collected from a young man who had mild COVID-19 (a few samples of this study predate the infection). Cell type and time point are not known.

The chain joins TRBV7-9 to TRBJ2-3; D is undetermined. Germline CDR1 reads SEHNR; CDR2 reads FQNEAQ (reference sequence). Trimming stripped 4 bases from V and 5 bases from J, with 16 bases between. The CDR3 runs to 15 residues. In DNA, the CDR3 is TGTGCCAGCAGCTCACAGATGCTTTCCCAAGATACGCAGTATTTT. Translated, it gives CASSSQMLSQDTQYF.

The J gene is TRBJ1-2, the V gene TRBV6-1; no reliable D call. This CDR3 comprises 14 residues. V was cut by 4 bases and J by 7 bases, with 16 bases left in between. CDR1 is MNHNS, CDR2 SASEGT, per germline. CDR3 residues: CASSGHRPGTGYTF. CDR3 bases: TGTGCCAGCAGTGGACACCGTCCGGGTACTGGCTACACCTTC.

This clonotype was recorded a few times. V usage is TRBV6-2 or TRBV6-3 and J usage is TRBJ2-3, with D possibly being TRBD2 (7 bases). The CDR3 is 16 amino acids. With 2 bases removed from V and 9 bases from J, the gap between germline ends came to 21 bases. The V gene's germline CDR1 is MNHEY and CDR2 SVGEGT. The CDR3 reads CASSYGAGARQGTQYF. The DNA for the CDR3 is TGTGCCAGCAGTTACGGGGCGGGGGCCCGTCAAGGAACGCAGTATTTT.

V and J are TRBV7-9 and TRBJ2-7, with 8 bases matching TRBD2. The germline V gene encodes CDR1 SEHNR and CDR2 FQNEAQ (reference sequence). The CDR3 runs 16 residues. The trim removed 7 bases at V and 6 bases at J, leaving 17 bases unmatched. The CDR3 reads CASNGFRGGEIGEQYF. The CDR3 DNA is TGTGCCAGCAACGGCTTTCGGGGGGGTGAGATTGGCGAGCAGTACTTC.

This clonotype was recorded a few times. The gene calls are TRBV9 and TRBJ2-7; D uncertain. V shed 0 bases and J shed 2 bases, with 9 bases lying between them. The CDR3 is made up of 14 amino acids. CDR1 is SGDLS and CDR2 is YYNGEE in the germline V gene. CDR3 in amino acids: CASSVEGQAYEQYF. The CDR3 bases are TGTGCCAGCAGCGTAGAGGGCCAGGCCTACGAGCAGTACTTC.